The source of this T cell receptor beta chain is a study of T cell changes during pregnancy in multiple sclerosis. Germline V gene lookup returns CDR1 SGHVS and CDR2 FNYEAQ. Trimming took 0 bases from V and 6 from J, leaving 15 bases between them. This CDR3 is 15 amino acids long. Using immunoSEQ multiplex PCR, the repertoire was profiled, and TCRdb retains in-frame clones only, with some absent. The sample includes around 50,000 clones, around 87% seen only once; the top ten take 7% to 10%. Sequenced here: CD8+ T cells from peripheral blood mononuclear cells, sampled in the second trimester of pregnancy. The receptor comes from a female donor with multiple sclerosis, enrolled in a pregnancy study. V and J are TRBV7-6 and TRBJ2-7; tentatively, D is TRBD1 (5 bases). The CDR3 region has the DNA TGTGCCAGCAGCTTAGCGCCGGGCTGGGGCGGCGAGCAGTACTTC. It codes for CASSLAPGWGGEQYF.